The source of this TCR beta chain is a study of blood T cell repertoires in COVID-19. Study overall: Material from acute and convalescent COVID-19 was sourced from the United States, Italy and Spain. PBMCs, B-cell-depleted T cells, or T cells provided the cDNA or gDNA that made up the material.

Under the authors' procedure: For nucleated cells, counts were estimated from reference gene primer amplification. Libraries were prepared by immunoSEQ multiplex PCR; TCRdb keeps only in-frame clonotypes and omits some of them. Clone size and V and J calls were adopted from that table, with D and trimming inferred from the DNA. This sample has some 400,000 clones; 90% occur once, and the top ten carry approximately 6.2%. The CDR3 is 15 residues long. The germline gives CDR1 MDHEN, CDR2 SYDVKM. V was pared by 4 bases and J by 10 bases, with 12 bases of the junction left unmatched. The receptor was isolated from a man in his late teens or twenties with active or convalescent COVID-19. The chain links TRBV28 to TRBJ2-1; 8 bases match TRBD2. The sequenced sample was peripheral blood. The CDR3 region is CASSSLAGGRREQFF. The CDR3 nucleotides read TGTGCCAGCAGTTCATTGGCGGGAGGTAGACGGGAGCAGTTCTTC.